These T cell receptor beta chains were read from a single sample in a study of metastatic and nonmetastatic thyroid tumors. TCRdb re-clonotyped the PCR reads through MiXCR. The sample shows tens of thousands of clones, 25% to 30% of them seen only once. Sequenced input: blood. Every receptor here comes from a female donor with papillary thyroid cancer or a benign thyroid nodule (not recorded which). Some clones in this sample may be carry-over from other donors' samples. The CDR3 runs from the conserved cysteine through the conserved F or W. The D gene is left open where the match is weak. Size is omitted from some rows. Given values are once, few, many or a class for expanded clones.

j_gene,v_gene,abundance,d_gene,CDR3nt,CDR3aa
TRBJ2-1,TRBV28,few,TRBD2,TGTGCCAGCAGACCCTATAGCGGGAGAGGAGGAAATGAGCAGTTCTTC,CASRPYSGRGGNEQFF
TRBJ2-3,TRBV5-1,many,.,TGCGCCAGCGGGGACACAGATACGCAGTATTTT,CASGDTDTQYF
TRBJ2-7,TRBV6-1,few,TRBD1,TGTGCCAGCAGTACCCGGGACAGGGGGCTCTACGAGCAGTACTTC,CASSTRDRGLYEQYF
TRBJ2-3,TRBV20-1,many,TRBD1,TGCAGTGCTAGAGGTCAGGGGGCAGATACGCAGTATTTT,CSARGQGADTQYF
TRBJ2-2,TRBV11-1,.,TRBD2,TGTGCCAGCAACGGACTAGCGGGAGTCGGGGAGCTGTTTTTT,CASNGLAGVGELFF
TRBJ1-3,TRBV7-6,.,.,TGTGCCAGCAGCCCCGACCGAAACACCATATATTTT,CASSPDRNTIYF
TRBJ1-6,TRBV6-2/TRBV6-3,few,.,TGTGCCAGCAGTTACTCTCAGAATAATTCACCCCTCCACTTT,CASSYSQNNSPLHF
TRBJ2-7,TRBV28,few,.,TGTGCCAGCAGTTTCGAGGACGTGAGCTACGAGCAGTACTTC,CASSFEDVSYEQYF
TRBJ1-1,TRBV12-3/TRBV12-4,few,TRBD1,TGTGCCAGCAGGCGGGACAGGGTTACTGAAGCTTTCTTT,CASRRDRVTEAFF
TRBJ1-2,TRBV15,many,.,TGTGCCACCACCCTGGACGGCCCAAGGGAAGGCTACACCTTC,CATTLDGPREGYTF
TRBJ2-5,TRBV6-1,.,.,TGTGCCAGCAGTGAAGCGGCCGGTCAAGAGACCCAGTACTTC,CASSEAAGQETQYF
TRBJ2-2,TRBV19,.,TRBD1,TGTGCCAGTAGTATTTGGGATACAGGGGTGGATACCGGCGAGCTGTTTTTT,CASSIWDTGVDTGELFF
TRBJ1-2,TRBV4-3,.,TRBD1,TGCGCCAGCAGCCCCCGACAGGGAGGACATGACTATGGCTACACCTTC,CASSPRQGGHDYGYTF
TRBJ2-7,TRBV30,many,TRBD2,TGTGCCTGGAGTGCCGCAATGGTAGCGGGGGGGCTTGAGCAGTACTTC,CAWSAAMVAGGLEQYF
TRBJ1-1,TRBV30,many,TRBD1,TGTGCCTGGAGTGGCGACAGGGGGACTGAAGCTTTCTTT,CAWSGDRGTEAFF
TRBJ2-2,TRBV12-3/TRBV12-4,few,TRBD2,TGTGCCAGCAGTTTACGCGCCGGTCTAGCGGGAGTTTCGAACACCGGGGAGCTGTTTTTT,CASSLRAGLAGVSNTGELFF
TRBJ2-7,TRBV6-1,few,.,TGTGCCAGCAGTGAAATAGGAATGTGGTACTTC,CASSEIGMWYF
TRBJ2-5,TRBV5-1,.,.,TGCGCCAGCAGCTTGTCACATGTGGAGACCCAGTACTTC,CASSLSHVETQYF
TRBJ2-2,TRBV7-6,.,TRBD2,TGTGCCAGCAGCTTATTAGCGGGAGGGCCGGGCACCGGGGAGCTGTTTTTT,CASSLLAGGPGTGELFF
TRBJ2-1,TRBV12-3/TRBV12-4,few,.,TGTGCCAGCAGAGGGTCGGGCAATGAGCAGTTCTTC,CASRGSGNEQFF
TRBJ2-6,TRBV7-8,.,.,TGTGCCAGCGGGCGAAGGGGAGCTGGGGCCAACGTCCTGACTTTC,CASGRRGAGANVLTF
TRBJ1-5,TRBV20-1,many,.,TGCAGTGCTAGGGGGGACTTCAATCAGCCCCAGCATTTT,CSARGDFNQPQHF
TRBJ1-2,TRBV12-3/TRBV12-4,medium-sized,TRBD1,TGTGCCAGCAGTTTCTCAGGGGGCGGCTACACCTTC,CASSFSGGGYTF
TRBJ1-5,TRBV7-2,.,.,TGTGCCATCAGCTTAGCGTGGGGGGTGCCTAGCAATCAGCCCCAGCATTTT,CAISLAWGVPSNQPQHF
TRBJ2-3,TRBV28,few,.,TGTGCCAGCAGTTTCACTCAGTCAGATACGCAGTATTTT,CASSFTQSDTQYF
TRBJ2-7,TRBV6-1,.,.,TGTGCCAGCAGTTTACGGGGTATCGAGCAGTACTTC,CASSLRGIEQYF
TRBJ1-3,TRBV10-3,few,.,TGTGCCATCGGAAGCTCTGGAAACACCATATATTTT,CAIGSSGNTIYF
TRBJ2-3,TRBV19,.,TRBD2,TGTGCCAGTAGCGACCAGGGAGGGTGGACAGATACGCAGTATTTT,CASSDQGGWTDTQYF
TRBJ1-4,TRBV27,many,.,TGTGCCAGCAGGCGACAGGACATGGGGAATGAAAAACTGTTTTTT,CASRRQDMGNEKLFF
TRBJ1-3,TRBV30,few,.,TGTGCCTGGAGGGCGGGTGCTGGAAACACCATATATTTT,CAWRAGAGNTIYF
TRBJ2-2,TRBV6-1,.,.,TGTGCCAGCAGACCTGGGGGCATCGGGGAGCTGTTTTTT,CASRPGGIGELFF
TRBJ2-3,TRBV11-1,once,TRBD1,TGTGCCAGCAGCTTTAGGGACAGGGCATCCGGAGATACGCAGTATTTT,CASSFRDRASGDTQYF
TRBJ2-5,TRBV5-1,many,TRBD2,TGCGCCAGCAGCGCTAGCGGGGGGAAAGAGACCCAGTACTTC,CASSASGGKETQYF
TRBJ2-7,TRBV20-1,many,TRBD2,TGCAGTGCTAGAGATCCGGGGGGTTGGGAGCAGTACTTC,CSARDPGGWEQYF
TRBJ2-7,TRBV4-3,many,TRBD1,TGCACCAGCAGCCAAGTATGGGACAGGGGCTCCGAGCAGTACTTC,CTSSQVWDRGSEQYF
TRBJ1-2,TRBV5-6,many,TRBD1,TGTGCCAGCAGCTCAACAGGGGGCCTGGATAGCTATGGCTACACCTTC,CASSSTGGLDSYGYTF
TRBJ1-1,TRBV19,many,.,TGTGCCAGTAGTAGGGTGTGGCGGGGAAAGGTAGAAACTGAAGCTTTCTTT,CASSRVWRGKVETEAFF
TRBJ2-3,TRBV9,.,.,TGTGCCAGCAGCGTAGAAACCGGACCCGCCGACACGCAGTATTTT,CASSVETGPADTQYF
TRBJ2-6,TRBV5-1,.,.,TGCGCCAGCAGCTTAGGGGCTGGGGCCAACGTCCTGACTTTC,CASSLGAGANVLTF
TRBJ2-3,TRBV20-1,many,.,TGCAGTGCTAGACTGGGCCCAGATACGCAGTATTTT,CSARLGPDTQYF
TRBJ2-7,TRBV28,many,.,TGTGCCAGCAGCGGATTGTGGGGGAATTCCTACGAGCAGTACTTC,CASSGLWGNSYEQYF
TRBJ2-5,TRBV7-8,.,TRBD1,TGTGCCAGCAGCCCAAACAGGGGGCGCTTGGAGACCCAGTACTTC,CASSPNRGRLETQYF
TRBJ2-5,TRBV19,.,.,TGTGCCAGTAGTAACCTCGGTGGGGGACAAGAGACCCAGTACTTC,CASSNLGGGQETQYF
TRBJ2-6,TRBV30,many,TRBD1,TGTGCCTGGGGGGACAGGGCCTACTCTGGGGCCAACGTCCTGACTTTC,CAWGDRAYSGANVLTF
TRBJ2-5,TRBV20-1,.,.,TGCAGCGCATCAGGTGGACAAGAGACCCGGTACTTC,CSASGGQETRYF
TRBJ2-5,TRBV6-2/TRBV6-3,few,.,TGTGCCAGCAGTTATCAGGGTGCAGAGACCCAGTACTTC,CASSYQGAETQYF
TRBJ1-1,TRBV30,.,.,TGTGCCTGGAGGACCCTTAACACTGAAGCTTTCTTT,CAWRTLNTEAFF
TRBJ2-7,TRBV28,few,TRBD2,TGTGCCAGCAGTGCCGGGACTAGTTTCCTCGAGCAGTACTTC,CASSAGTSFLEQYF
TRBJ2-5,TRBV15,many,TRBD1,TGTGCCACCAGAAGCGTTGGGGGACAGGGGGTAGGAGAGACCCAGTACTTC,CATRSVGGQGVGETQYF
TRBJ2-2,TRBV11-2,many,.,TGTGCCAGCAGCTTAGATCTCATGGCCGGGGAGCTGTTTTTT,CASSLDLMAGELFF
TRBJ2-3,TRBV20-1,.,TRBD1,TGCAGTGCTCGTGCAGGGACAGGGGATTCAGATACGCAGTATTTT,CSARAGTGDSDTQYF